Listed below are T cell receptor beta chains from one sample, sequenced in a study of T cell responses to AZD1222 COVID-19 vaccine. Clones were read by immunoSEQ multiplex PCR, and TCRdb kept only the in-frame ones, dropping some. The repertoire holds approximately 150,000 clones, with 80% to 95% as singletons. The sample consisted of peripheral blood, taken 28 days after the second AZD1222 dose. These receptor sequences come from an adult who received the AZD1222 COVID-19 vaccine. CDR3s include the opening cysteine and the closing phenylalanine or tryptophan. Fields, in order: clone size, J gene, V gene, D gene, CDR3 DNA, CDR3 protein. D genes are given only for firm matches. Expanded clones get a size class; other rows say once, few or many, or leave the size out.

-,TRBJ2-2,TRBV7-9,TRBD2,TGTGCCAGCAGCTTACAACACCTAGCGGGAGTCGGGGAGCTGTTTTTT,CASSLQHLAGVGELFF
few,TRBJ1-5,TRBV30,-,TGTGCCTGGAGTGGTGGGTACAATCAGCCCCAGCATTTT,CAWSGGYNQPQHF
once,TRBJ2-3,TRBV28,-,TGTGCCAGCAGTACGAAGGGACGGACGCAGTATTTT,CASSTKGRTQYF
-,TRBJ2-3,TRBV2,-,TGTGCCAGCAGTGAACAAGGTGGGGGGGATACGCAGTATTTT,CASSEQGGGDTQYF
-,TRBJ2-1,TRBV29-1,-,TGCAGCGTTGAGAGGAGCTCCTACAATGAGCAGTTCTTC,CSVERSSYNEQFF
-,TRBJ2-3,TRBV11-1,-,TGTGCCAGCAGCTTAAACGTGGTACCCCCTGCGGATACGCAGTATTTT,CASSLNVVPPADTQYF
few,TRBJ2-4,TRBV3-1/TRBV3-2,TRBD1,TGTGCCAGCAGCCAAGGGGACAGGAACATTCAGTACTTC,CASSQGDRNIQYF
-,TRBJ1-5,TRBV19,-,TGTGCCAGTAGTATAGTAGGGACGAGGGGTGCTCAGCCCCAGCATTTT,CASSIVGTRGAQPQHF
-,TRBJ2-1,TRBV6-5,-,TGTGCCAGCAGTAGGCAGGGGGGGCCCTGGGATGAGCAGTTCTTC,CASSRQGGPWDEQFF
-,TRBJ2-5,TRBV6-2/TRBV6-3,-,TGTGCCAGCAGCCCCGCAGAGACCCAGTACTTC,CASSPAETQYF
-,TRBJ1-5,TRBV6-1,-,TGTGCCAGCAGTGAAGGTTCGGGATATAGCAATCAGCCCCAGCATTTT,CASSEGSGYSNQPQHF
-,TRBJ2-2,TRBV3-1/TRBV3-2,-,TGTGCCAGCAGCCCTGGTGTTGTCGGGGAGCTGTTTTTT,CASSPGVVGELFF
-,TRBJ2-2,TRBV5-1,-,TGCGCCAGCACCAGGGGCCCGAACACCGGGGAGCTGTTTTTT,CASTRGPNTGELFF
once,TRBJ2-1,TRBV14,-,TGTGCCAGCAGCCCAAGGTCTGGATACAATGAGCAGTTCTTC,CASSPRSGYNEQFF
-,TRBJ1-3,TRBV6-1,TRBD1,TGTGCCAGCAGTGAGGGGACAGGGCTCTCTGGAAACACCATATATTTT,CASSEGTGLSGNTIYF
-,TRBJ2-3,TRBV5-1,TRBD2,TGCGCCAGCAGCTTAGTAGCGGGAGTTCTAGATACGCAGTATTTT,CASSLVAGVLDTQYF
once,TRBJ1-4,TRBV28,TRBD1,TGTGCCAGCAGTCTCCCTAACCCTTCCGGGACAGGGAATGAAAAACTGTTTTTT,CASSLPNPSGTGNEKLFF
-,TRBJ1-2,TRBV10-2,-,TGCGCCAGCAGTGAGATGGGGCACTACTATGGCTACACCTTC,CASSEMGHYYGYTF
-,TRBJ2-3,TRBV6-4,-,TGTGCCAGCAGTGATAGTGTTAGTTCAGATACGCAGTATTTT,CASSDSVSSDTQYF
-,TRBJ2-1,TRBV10-3,-,TGTGCCATCGCGAACTACAATGAGCAGTTCTTC,CAIANYNEQFF
-,TRBJ2-1,TRBV29-1,-,TGCAGCGTTTCGCGGGTTATTAACGATGAGCAGTTCTTC,CSVSRVINDEQFF
-,TRBJ2-1,TRBV21-1,-,TGTGCCAGCAGCTTTGCCTCGGGACTAGCGGGGGACAATGAGCAGTTCTTC,CASSFASGLAGDNEQFF
-,TRBJ2-1,TRBV3-1/TRBV3-2,-,TGTGCCAGCAGCCAAGTACCTAGTAGAAATGAGCAGTTCTTC,CASSQVPSRNEQFF
-,TRBJ2-7,TRBV11-3,TRBD2,TGTGCCAGCAGAACCCCGGGAGGGGCTCGATGGTACTTC,CASRTPGGARWYF
-,TRBJ2-3,TRBV29-1,-,TGCAGCGCCGGACGGCTACTCAGAGATACGCAGTATTTT,CSAGRLLRDTQYF
-,TRBJ1-2,TRBV18,TRBD1,TGTGCCAGCTCGCGGACAGGGGTTAACTATGGCTACACCTTC,CASSRTGVNYGYTF
-,TRBJ1-5,TRBV6-6,TRBD1,TGTGCCAGCAGTTATGACAGGGGAGGCAATCAGCCCCAGCATTTT,CASSYDRGGNQPQHF
-,TRBJ2-1,TRBV6-5,TRBD2,TGTGCCAGCACCACGGGTAGCGGGGGCGGCCATGAGCAGTTCTTC,CASTTGSGGGHEQFF
-,TRBJ2-7,TRBV3-1/TRBV3-2,-,TGTGCCAGCAGCCAGATACTCATACTGACCCCGGGCGGGCGGTCCTACGAGCAGTACTTC,CASSQILILTPGGRSYEQYF
few,TRBJ2-5,TRBV5-6,-,TGTGCCAGCAGCTTACTAAACCAAGAGACCCAGTACTTC,CASSLLNQETQYF
-,TRBJ1-3,TRBV5-1,-,TGCGCCAGCAGCTTGGGACTGTTATCTGGAAACACCATATATTTT,CASSLGLLSGNTIYF
-,TRBJ2-6,TRBV27,-,TGTGCCAGCAGTTTTTGGAGGGCTGGGGCCAACGTCCTGACTTTC,CASSFWRAGANVLTF
few,TRBJ1-1,TRBV3-1/TRBV3-2,-,TGTGCCAGCACCGGTGGCGGGACAAACCCTGACAACACTGAAGCTTTCTTT,CASTGGGTNPDNTEAFF
-,TRBJ2-7,TRBV30,-,TGTGCCTGGAGTGGAGGGGGGGTCGAGCAGTACTTC,CAWSGGGVEQYF
once,TRBJ1-4,TRBV6-4,TRBD1,TGTGCCAGCACGGGCAGGGGGCGCCGAACTAATGAAAAACTGTTTTTT,CASTGRGRRTNEKLFF
-,TRBJ2-3,TRBV4-2,TRBD1,TGTGCCAGCAGCCAGGCAACACAGGGGTTCACAGATACGCAGTATTTT,CASSQATQGFTDTQYF
-,TRBJ2-1,TRBV21-1,-,TGTGCCAGCACGCCGGGACAGGGCAAAGGGGGACTCTACAATGAGCAGTTCTTC,CASTPGQGKGGLYNEQFF